The 8 T cell receptor beta chains below come from one sample, sequenced in a study of blood T cell repertoires in COVID-19 (dated by TCRdb to about 2020). The method was the immunoSEQ multiplex PCR assay. TCRdb's version of the immuneACCESS table is confined to in-frame rearrangements and falls short of the full clone set. An unresolved V gene accounts for under half of the shortfall where checked; the remainder is of unknown origin. The sample table holds about 170,000 clones, of which 83% were seen once. Clones ranked in the top ten supply about 1.9% of the sample. Sequenced material: peripheral blood. All receptors come from a woman aged 80 or older with acute or convalescent COVID-19.

The chain recombines TRBV4-1 with TRBJ2-1; tentative D call: TRBD2 (7 bases). This CDR3 has 17 residues. Trimming removed 0 bases from V and 4 bases from J, with 16 bases in between. The germline CDR1 and CDR2 sequences are MGHRA and YSYEKL. This CDR3 is CASSQDPAGHQYNEQFF. The CDR3 nucleotides read TGCGCCAGCAGCCAAGATCCAGCGGGACACCAATACAATGAGCAGTTCTTC.

The rearrangement joins TRBV9 to TRBJ2-7; a weak D match, TRBD2 (6 bases). CDR1 is SGDLS and CDR2 is YYNGEE in the germline V gene. The CDR3 extends over 15 amino acids. V lost 0 bases and J lost 6, with 16 bases in between. CDR3 sequence (DNA): TGTGCCAGCAGCGTAGGAGGGACTGACTCCCCCGAGCAGTACTTC. Translated, it gives CASSVGGTDSPEQYF.

The chain links TRBV30 to TRBJ1-3, with no clear D. This CDR3 contains 18 residues. The germline CDR1 and CDR2 sequences are GTSNPN and SVGIG (reference sequence). Trimming left V 0 bases short and J 0 bases short, with 18 bases between. The CDR3 sequence: CAWSVRAGGLSSGNTIYF. Here the CDR3 DNA reads TGTGCCTGGAGTGTACGGGCGGGAGGTTTGAGCTCTGGAAACACCATATATTTT.

This clone is medium-sized within its sample. The J gene is TRBJ2-4, the V gene TRBV18, with TRBD1 matching over 12 bases. Per the germline V gene, CDR1 is KGHSH and CDR2 is LQKENI. V shed 5 bases and J 7 bases; nucleotides not matched to a gene: 9. CDR3 size: 16 residues. The CDR3 sequence: CASSAPGQGAGNIQYF. Written as DNA, the CDR3 is TGTGCCAGCTCAGCCCCGGGACAGGGGGCTGGTAACATTCAGTACTTC.

The CDR3 reads CASSSDRGITEAFF. The CDR3 region has the DNA TGTGCCAGCAGCTCGGACAGGGGCATCACTGAAGCTTTCTTT. J is TRBJ1-1 and V is TRBV5-6; 9 nucleotides align to TRBD1. The V gene end was trimmed by 3 bases and the J gene end by 4 bases; junction bases not matched to a gene: 4. Germline-derived CDR1 and CDR2 are SGHDT and YYEEEE. The length of the CDR3 is 14 residues.

This clone was recorded once. DNA for the CDR3: TGTGCCAGCAGTGAAAGGACTAGCGGTAACACCGGGGAGCTGTTTTTT. This gives the protein CASSERTSGNTGELFF. The gene calls are TRBV2 and TRBJ2-2; 10 bases are a match to TRBD2. Germline V gives CDR1 SNHLY, CDR2 FYNNEI. The CDR3 spans 16 residues. V lost 2 bases to trimming and J lost 2 bases; unmatched junction nucleotides: 2.

The rearrangement uses TRBV27 and TRBJ1-6, with TRBD1 as a possible D gene (5 bases). The CDR3 runs 17 residues. Germline CDR1 and CDR2: MNHEY and SMNVEV (reference sequence). The V and J ends lost 2 bases and 0 bases respectively, with 11 bases between them. The CDR3 loop is CASSLDSMSSYNSPLHF. In nucleotides, the CDR3 is TGTGCCAGCAGTTTAGACAGCATGAGCTCCTATAATTCACCCCTCCACTTT.

There are a few counts of this clone. The CDR3 nucleotides read TGTGCCAGCAGCCAAGTGTCGGCTGGAAACACCATATATTTT. It specifies CASSQVSAGNTIYF. This rearrangement joins TRBV4-2 to TRBJ1-3; D gene ambiguous. Looked up from germline, CDR1 is LGHNA and CDR2 is YNFKEQ. The CDR3 spans 14 residues. Trimming took 1 base from V and 2 from J, leaving 6 bases between them.